This note documents a single TCR beta chain sequence. The data originate from a study of CD8 T cells in Susac syndrome. With random hexamers, reverse transcription was performed on roughly 0.5 to 1 ug of RNA. Amplification of TCR beta CDR3 spanned 54 Vbeta and 13 Jbeta via immunoSEQ multiplex PCR. TCRdb independently ran MiXCR on the immunoSEQ multiplex PCR reads; one entry per CDR3 protein. The sample records 180,000 or so distinct CDR3 sequences, 85% to 95% being singletons. Per germline, CDR1 LGHDT and CDR2 YNNKEL (reference sequence). Trimming shortened V by 0 bases and J by 4 bases, and 10 bases separated the two germline ends. CDR3 length equals 15 residues.

Sequencing was carried out using CD4+ T cells from PBMCs. The TCR sequence derives from a human donor in good health. The chain links TRBV3-1 to TRBJ1-5; D call uncertain. The CDR3 reads CASSQEGGPNQPQHF. The CDR3 nucleotides read TGTGCCAGCAGCCAAGAGGGAGGTCCGAATCAGCCCCAGCATTTT.